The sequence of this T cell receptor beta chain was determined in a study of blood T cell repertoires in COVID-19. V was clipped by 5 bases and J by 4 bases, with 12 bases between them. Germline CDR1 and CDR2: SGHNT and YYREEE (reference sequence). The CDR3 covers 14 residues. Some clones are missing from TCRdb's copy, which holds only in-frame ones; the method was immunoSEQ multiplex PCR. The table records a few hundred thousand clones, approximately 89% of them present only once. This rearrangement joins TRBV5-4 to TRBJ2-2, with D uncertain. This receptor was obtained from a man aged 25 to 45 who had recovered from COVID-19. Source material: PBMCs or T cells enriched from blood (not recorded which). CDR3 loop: CASSTQRSTGELFF. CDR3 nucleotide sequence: TGTGCCAGCAGTACACAGAGATCCACCGGGGAGCTGTTTTTT.